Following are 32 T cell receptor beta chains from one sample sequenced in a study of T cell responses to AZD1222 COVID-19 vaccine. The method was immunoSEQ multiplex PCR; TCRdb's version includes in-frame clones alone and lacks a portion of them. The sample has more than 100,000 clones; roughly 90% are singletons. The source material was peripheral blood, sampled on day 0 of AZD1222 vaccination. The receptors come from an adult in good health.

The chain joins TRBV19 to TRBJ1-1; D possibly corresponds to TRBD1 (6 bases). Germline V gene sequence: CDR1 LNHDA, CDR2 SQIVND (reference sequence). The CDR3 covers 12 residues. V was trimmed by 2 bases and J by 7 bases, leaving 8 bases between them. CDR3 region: CASSIQTGEAFF. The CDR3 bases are TGTGCCAGTAGTATACAGACAGGTGAAGCTTTCTTT.

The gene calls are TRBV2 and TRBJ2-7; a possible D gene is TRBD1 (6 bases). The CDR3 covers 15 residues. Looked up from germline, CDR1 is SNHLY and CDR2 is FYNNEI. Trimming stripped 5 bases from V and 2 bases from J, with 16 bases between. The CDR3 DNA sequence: TGTGCCAGCAGTAGCGCCGAGGGGGAACCCTACGAGCAGTACTTC. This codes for CASSSAEGEPYEQYF.

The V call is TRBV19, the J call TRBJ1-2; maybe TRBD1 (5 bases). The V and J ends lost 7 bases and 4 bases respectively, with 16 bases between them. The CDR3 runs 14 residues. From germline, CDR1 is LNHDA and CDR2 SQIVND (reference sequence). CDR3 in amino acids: CASTNRIFGYGYTF. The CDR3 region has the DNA TGTGCCAGTACAAACAGGATTTTCGGCTATGGCTACACCTTC.

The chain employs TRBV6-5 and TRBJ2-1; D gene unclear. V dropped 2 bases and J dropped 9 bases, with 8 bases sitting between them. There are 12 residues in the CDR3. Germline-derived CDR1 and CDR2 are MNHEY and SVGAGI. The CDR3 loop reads CASSYRKGEQFF. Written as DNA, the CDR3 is TGTGCCAGCAGTTACAGGAAGGGTGAGCAGTTCTTC.

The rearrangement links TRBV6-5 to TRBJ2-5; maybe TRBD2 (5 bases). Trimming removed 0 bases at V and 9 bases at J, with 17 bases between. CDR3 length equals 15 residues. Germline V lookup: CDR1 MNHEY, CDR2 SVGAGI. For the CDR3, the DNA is TGTGCCAGCAGTTACTCTGAGGGCAGACTTGAGGCCCAGTACTTC. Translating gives CASSYSEGRLEAQYF.

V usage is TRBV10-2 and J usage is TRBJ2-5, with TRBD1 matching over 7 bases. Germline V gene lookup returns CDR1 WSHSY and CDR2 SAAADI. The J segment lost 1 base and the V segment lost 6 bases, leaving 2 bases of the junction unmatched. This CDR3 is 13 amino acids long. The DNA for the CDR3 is TGCGCCAGCAGAGGGACAGCCCAAGAGACCCAGTACTTC. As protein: CASRGTAQETQYF.

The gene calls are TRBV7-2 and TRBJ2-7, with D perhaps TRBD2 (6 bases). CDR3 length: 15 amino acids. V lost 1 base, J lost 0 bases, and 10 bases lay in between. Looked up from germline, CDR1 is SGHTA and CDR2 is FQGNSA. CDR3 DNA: TGTGCCAGCAGCTTAGGTGGAGGGACCTCCTACGAGCAGTACTTC. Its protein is CASSLGGGTSYEQYF.

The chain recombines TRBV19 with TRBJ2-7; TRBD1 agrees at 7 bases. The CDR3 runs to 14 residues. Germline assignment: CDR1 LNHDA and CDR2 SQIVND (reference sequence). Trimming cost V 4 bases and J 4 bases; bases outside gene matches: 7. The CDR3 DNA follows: TGTGCCAGTAGTAGGCATACGGGACAGTACGAGCAGTACTTC. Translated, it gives CASSRHTGQYEQYF.

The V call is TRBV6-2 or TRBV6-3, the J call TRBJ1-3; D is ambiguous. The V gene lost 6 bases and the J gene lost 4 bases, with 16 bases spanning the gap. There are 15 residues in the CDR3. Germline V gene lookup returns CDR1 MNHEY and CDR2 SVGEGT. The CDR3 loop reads CASSLISSAGNTIYF. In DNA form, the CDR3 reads TGTGCCAGCAGCCTGATCTCCTCCGCGGGAAACACCATATATTTT.

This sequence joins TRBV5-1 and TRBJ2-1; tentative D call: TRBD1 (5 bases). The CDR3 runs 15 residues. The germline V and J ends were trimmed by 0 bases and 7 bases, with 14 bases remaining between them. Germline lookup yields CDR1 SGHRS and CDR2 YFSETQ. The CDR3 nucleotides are TGCGCCAGCAGCTTGGAGGGCAGGGATAAGAATGAGCAGTTCTTC. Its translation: CASSLEGRDKNEQFF.

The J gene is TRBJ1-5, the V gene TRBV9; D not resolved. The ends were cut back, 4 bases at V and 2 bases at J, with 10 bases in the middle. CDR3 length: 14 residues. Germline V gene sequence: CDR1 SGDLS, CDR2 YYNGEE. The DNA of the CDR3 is TGTGCCAGCAGCTCTGGGCCCGGCAATCAGCCCCAGCATTTT. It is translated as CASSSGPGNQPQHF.

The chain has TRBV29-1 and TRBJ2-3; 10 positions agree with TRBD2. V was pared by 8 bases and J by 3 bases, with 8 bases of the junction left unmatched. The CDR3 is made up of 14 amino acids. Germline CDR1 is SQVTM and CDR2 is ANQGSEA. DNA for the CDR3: TGCAGCCTGTGGGATAGCGGGAGGACAGATACGCAGTATTTT. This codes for CSLWDSGRTDTQYF.

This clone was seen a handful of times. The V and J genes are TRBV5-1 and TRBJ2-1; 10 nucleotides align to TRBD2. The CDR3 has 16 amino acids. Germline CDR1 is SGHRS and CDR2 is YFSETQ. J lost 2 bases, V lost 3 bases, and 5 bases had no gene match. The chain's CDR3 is CASSSSGSSAYNEQFF. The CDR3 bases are TGCGCCAGCAGCTCTAGCGGGAGCTCCGCCTACAATGAGCAGTTCTTC.

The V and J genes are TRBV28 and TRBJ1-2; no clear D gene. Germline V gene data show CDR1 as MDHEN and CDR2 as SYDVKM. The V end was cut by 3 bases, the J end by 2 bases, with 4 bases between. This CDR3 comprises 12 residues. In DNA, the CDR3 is TGTGCCAGCAGTTTGGTAAACTATGGCTACACCTTC. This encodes CASSLVNYGYTF.

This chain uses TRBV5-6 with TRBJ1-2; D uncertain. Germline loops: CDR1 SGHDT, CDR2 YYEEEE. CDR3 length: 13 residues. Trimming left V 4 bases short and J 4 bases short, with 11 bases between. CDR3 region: CASSTGPVYGYTF. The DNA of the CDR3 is TGTGCCAGCAGCACGGGTCCTGTCTATGGCTACACCTTC. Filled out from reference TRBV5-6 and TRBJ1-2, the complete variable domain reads DAGVTQSPTHLIKTRGQQVTLRCSPKSGHDTVSWYQQALGQGPQFIFQYYEEEERQRGNFPDRFSGHQFPNYSSELNVNALLLGDSALYLCASSTGPVYGYTFGSGTRLTVV.

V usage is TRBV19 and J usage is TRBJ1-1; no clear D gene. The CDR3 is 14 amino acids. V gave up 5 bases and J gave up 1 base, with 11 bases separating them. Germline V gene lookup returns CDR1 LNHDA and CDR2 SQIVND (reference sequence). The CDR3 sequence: CASSLGRWNTEAFF. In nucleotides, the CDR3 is TGTGCCAGTAGTCTCGGACGATGGAACACTGAAGCTTTCTTT.

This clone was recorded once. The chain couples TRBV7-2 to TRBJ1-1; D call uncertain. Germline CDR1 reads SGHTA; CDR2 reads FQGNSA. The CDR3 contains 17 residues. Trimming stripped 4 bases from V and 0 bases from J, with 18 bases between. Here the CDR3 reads CASSSQKGSEMNTEAFF. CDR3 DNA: TGTGCCAGCAGCTCCCAAAAAGGGTCCGAGATGAACACTGAAGCTTTCTTT.

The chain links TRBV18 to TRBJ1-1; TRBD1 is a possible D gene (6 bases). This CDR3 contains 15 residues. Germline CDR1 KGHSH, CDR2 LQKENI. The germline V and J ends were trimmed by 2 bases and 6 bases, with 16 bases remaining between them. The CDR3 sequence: CASSPATGLLSEAFF. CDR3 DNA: TGTGCCAGCTCACCAGCGACAGGCCTCCTGTCTGAAGCTTTCTTT.

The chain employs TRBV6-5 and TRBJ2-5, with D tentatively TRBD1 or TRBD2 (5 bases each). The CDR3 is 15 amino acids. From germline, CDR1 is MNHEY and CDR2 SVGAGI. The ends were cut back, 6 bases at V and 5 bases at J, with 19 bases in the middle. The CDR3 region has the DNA TGTGCCAGCAGCTCCGGGGCCTACAAGAGGGAGACCCAGTACTTC. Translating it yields CASSSGAYKRETQYF.

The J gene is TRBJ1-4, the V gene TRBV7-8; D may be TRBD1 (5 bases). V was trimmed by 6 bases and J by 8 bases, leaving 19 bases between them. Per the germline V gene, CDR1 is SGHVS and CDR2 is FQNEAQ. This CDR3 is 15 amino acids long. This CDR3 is CASSWGGGANEKLFF. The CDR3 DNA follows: TGTGCCAGCAGTTGGGGTGGAGGGGCCAACGAAAAACTGTTTTTT.

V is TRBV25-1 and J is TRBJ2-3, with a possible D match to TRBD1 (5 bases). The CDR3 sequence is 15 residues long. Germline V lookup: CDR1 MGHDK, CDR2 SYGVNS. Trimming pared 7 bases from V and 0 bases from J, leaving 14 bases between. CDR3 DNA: TGTGCCAGCACCGATCCACAGGCAAGCACAGATACGCAGTATTTT. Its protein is CASTDPQASTDTQYF.

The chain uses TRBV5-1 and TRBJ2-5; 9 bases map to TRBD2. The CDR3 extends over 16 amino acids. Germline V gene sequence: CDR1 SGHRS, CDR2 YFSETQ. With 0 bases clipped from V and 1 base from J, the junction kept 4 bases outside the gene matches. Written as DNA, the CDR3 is TGCGCCAGCAGCTTGGTGAATAGCGGGGGCCAAGAGACCCAGTACTTC. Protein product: CASSLVNSGGQETQYF. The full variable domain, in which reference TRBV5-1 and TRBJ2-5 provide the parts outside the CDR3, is KAGVTQTPRYLIKTRGQQVTLSCSPISGHRSVSWYQQTPGQGLQFLFEYFSETQRNKGNFPGRFSGRQFSNSRSEMNVSTLELGDSALYLCASSLVNSGGQETQYFGPGTRLLVL.

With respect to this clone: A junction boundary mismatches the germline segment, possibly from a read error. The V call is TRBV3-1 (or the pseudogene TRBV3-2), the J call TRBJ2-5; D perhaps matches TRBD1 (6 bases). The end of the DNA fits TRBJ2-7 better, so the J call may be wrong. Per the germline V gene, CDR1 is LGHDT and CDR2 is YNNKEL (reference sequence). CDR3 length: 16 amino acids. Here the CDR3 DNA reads TGTACCAGCAGCCGAAACCTCGTCTGGGGGCCCTACGAGCAGTACTTC. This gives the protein CTSSRNLVWGPYEQYF.

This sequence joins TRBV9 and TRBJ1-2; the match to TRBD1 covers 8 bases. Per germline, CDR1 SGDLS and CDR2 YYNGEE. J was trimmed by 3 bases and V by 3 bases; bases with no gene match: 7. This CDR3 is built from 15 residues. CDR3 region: CASSAGTGADYGYTF. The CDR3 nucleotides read TGTGCCAGCAGCGCCGGGACAGGAGCAGACTATGGCTACACCTTC.

Here the CDR3 reads CASSAGSYSPEAFF. CDR3 nucleotide sequence: TGTGCCAGCAGCGCCGGGTCGTATTCCCCTGAAGCTTTCTTT. The chain carries TRBV7-9 and TRBJ1-1, with D unresolved. The length of the CDR3 is 14 residues. Germline V lookup: CDR1 SEHNR, CDR2 FQNEAQ (reference sequence). Between the trimmed V and J ends, which lost 5 bases and 6 bases, there was a span of 16 bases.

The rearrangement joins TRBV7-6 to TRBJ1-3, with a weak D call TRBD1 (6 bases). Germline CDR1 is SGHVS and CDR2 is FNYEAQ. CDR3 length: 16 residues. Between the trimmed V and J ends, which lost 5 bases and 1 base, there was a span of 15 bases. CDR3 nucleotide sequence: TGTGCCAGCAGCCCCCTCCCACAGGGTTCTGGAAACACCATATATTTT. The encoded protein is CASSPLPQGSGNTIYF.

The CDR3 protein is CASSWSVSGQDSYNEQFF. The CDR3 DNA reads as TGCGCCAGCAGCTGGAGTGTTTCGGGACAGGATAGCTACAATGAGCAGTTCTTC. The genes are TRBV5-1 and TRBJ2-1; 8 nucleotides agree with TRBD1. CDR3 length equals 18 residues. Trimming took 3 bases from V and 3 from J; bases not matched to a gene: 14. The germline V gene encodes CDR1 SGHRS and CDR2 YFSETQ.

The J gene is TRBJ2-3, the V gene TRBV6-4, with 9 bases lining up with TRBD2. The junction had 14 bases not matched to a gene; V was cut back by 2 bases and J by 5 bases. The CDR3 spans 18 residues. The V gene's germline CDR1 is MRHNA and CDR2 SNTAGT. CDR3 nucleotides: TGTGCCAGCAGTGACATTCCGCGGGGGGGCCCGGGTATAGATACGCAGTATTTT. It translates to CASSDIPRGGPGIDTQYF.

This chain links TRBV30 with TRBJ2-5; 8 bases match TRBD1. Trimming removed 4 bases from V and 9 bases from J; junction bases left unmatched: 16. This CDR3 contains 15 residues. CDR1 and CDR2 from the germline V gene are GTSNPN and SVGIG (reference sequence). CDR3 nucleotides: TGTGCCTGGAACCGGGTACTTGACAGGGGAAGGGCCCAGTACTTC. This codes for CAWNRVLDRGRAQYF.

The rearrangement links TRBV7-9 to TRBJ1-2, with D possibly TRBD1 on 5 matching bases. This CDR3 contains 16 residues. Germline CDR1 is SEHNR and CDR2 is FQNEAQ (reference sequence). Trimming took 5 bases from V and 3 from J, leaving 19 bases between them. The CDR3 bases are TGTGCCAGCAGCCATCCCTCCGGGACGGACCACTATGGCTACACCTTC. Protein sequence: CASSHPSGTDHYGYTF.

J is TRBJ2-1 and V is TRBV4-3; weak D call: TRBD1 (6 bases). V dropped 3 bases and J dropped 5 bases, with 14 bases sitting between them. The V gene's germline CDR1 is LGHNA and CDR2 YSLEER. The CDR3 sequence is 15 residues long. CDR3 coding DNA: TGCGCCAGCAGCCATCTCAGGGGTAGTGACAATGAGCAGTTCTTC. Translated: CASSHLRGSDNEQFF.

DNA of the CDR3: TGTGCCAGGAGGACAGAACCCTATGAAGCTTTCTTT. This gives the protein CARRTEPYEAFF. The chain has TRBV2 and TRBJ1-1; D perhaps matches TRBD1 (6 bases). Germline assignment: CDR1 SNHLY and CDR2 FYNNEI. The CDR3 totals 12 residues. Trimming left V 9 bases short and J 7 bases short, with 15 bases between.